Listed below are T cell receptor beta chains from one sample, sequenced in a study of vaccination effects on CD4 cells after COVID-19. The repertoire was sequenced with immunoSEQ multiplex PCR; TCRdb's copy has only in-frame clones and lacks some. The table includes 35,000 to 45,000 clones, about 80% detected once. No antigen has been identified for these receptors. The sample was CD4+ T cells from PBMCs cultured with HCoV-NL63 spike peptides, taken after COVID-19 vaccination. The receptors shown here come from a human donor who received a COVID-19 vaccine. Some clones in this sample may be carry-over from other donors' samples. Both conserved end residues are part of each CDR3. A D gene is named only where the DNA matches it firmly. Clone size, where shown, is once, few, many, or a class for clones that have expanded.

v_call	d_call	j_call	clone_size	cdr3_nt	cdr3_aa
TRBV5-1	TRBD1	TRBJ1-4	.	TGCGCCAGCAGCTCTGACAGGGGTGTCGAAAAACTGTTTTTT	CASSSDRGVEKLFF
TRBV30	.	TRBJ1-1	.	TGTGCCTGGAGTGACTTGACTGAAGCTTTCTTT	CAWSDLTEAFF
TRBV27	TRBD2	TRBJ2-4	.	TGTGCCAGCAGTCCCCGGGAGGGCATTCAGTACTTC	CASSPREGIQYF
TRBV5-1	.	TRBJ2-1	.	TGCGCCAGCAGCCCTGAACCGGGACAATCCTACAATGAGCAGTTCTTC	CASSPEPGQSYNEQFF
TRBV4-1	.	TRBJ1-2	.	TGCGCCAGCAGCCAAGAGTTGGGCGGTACTAACTATGGCTACACCTTC	CASSQELGGTNYGYTF
TRBV2	TRBD2	TRBJ2-3	.	TGTGCCAGCACCAAACTAGCGGGGATCACAGATACGCAGTATTTT	CASTKLAGITDTQYF
TRBV15	.	TRBJ1-3	.	TGTGCCACCAGCAGAGATCGCCTGGACTCTGGAAACACCATATATTTT	CATSRDRLDSGNTIYF
TRBV7-2	TRBD1	TRBJ2-4	.	TGTGCCAGCAGCGGCCCGGGACAGGGTAATAGAAACATTCAGTACTTC	CASSGPGQGNRNIQYF
TRBV19	.	TRBJ1-4	.	TGTGCCAGTAGTCGCGCCCCAGGTGGGGAAAAACTGTTTTTT	CASSRAPGGEKLFF
TRBV7-2	.	TRBJ1-1	.	TGTGCCAGCAGCCCGAACAGGGTGAACACTGAAGCTTTCTTT	CASSPNRVNTEAFF
TRBV30	.	TRBJ1-4	.	TGTGCCTGGTCTGAACAGGGAGTCGCTAATGAAAAACTGTTTTTT	CAWSEQGVANEKLFF
TRBV24-1	.	TRBJ2-5	.	TGTGCCACCAGTGATCCCCGGGTCCAAGAGACCCAGTACTTC	CATSDPRVQETQYF
TRBV6-5	.	TRBJ1-3	.	TGTGCCAGCTTCGGCACCAGCTCTGGAAACACCATATATTTT	CASFGTSSGNTIYF
TRBV19	TRBD1	TRBJ1-2	.	TGTGCCAGCCCACGGACAGGGTCGCACTATGGCTACACCTTC	CASPRTGSHYGYTF
TRBV14	.	TRBJ1-4	once	TGTGCCAGCAGCTCAAACAGGGTCGGCGAAAAACTGTTTTTT	CASSSNRVGEKLFF
TRBV7-2	TRBD1	TRBJ2-4	.	TGTGCCAGCAGCCCAGGACAGGCAAACATTCAGTACTTC	CASSPGQANIQYF
TRBV10-1	.	TRBJ2-1	.	TGCGCCAGCAGTCCCAGGCCTAGCGCGGGGAGCTCCTACAATGAGCAGTTCTTC	CASSPRPSAGSSYNEQFF
TRBV11-3	TRBD2	TRBJ2-3	.	TGTGCCAGCAGCTTAGGGTCGGGGGGGCTGAGAGATACGCAGTATTTT	CASSLGSGGLRDTQYF
TRBV5-1	.	TRBJ2-1	.	TGCGCCAGCAGCTACACCGATAGCTCCTACAATGAGCAGTTCTTC	CASSYTDSSYNEQFF
TRBV28	.	TRBJ1-1	.	TGTGCCAGCAGTTTAGTCGGTTCCGGGGTGAACACTGAAGCTTTCTTT	CASSLVGSGVNTEAFF
TRBV19	.	TRBJ1-6	.	TGTGCCAGTAGGTTCCAGCAGGGCCATAATTCACCCCTCCACTTT	CASRFQQGHNSPLHF
TRBV4-1	.	TRBJ1-5	.	TGCGCCAGCAGCCAAGATTGGGCCGGTCAGCCCCAGCATTTT	CASSQDWAGQPQHF
TRBV5-6	.	TRBJ1-1	.	TGTGCCAGCAGCTTGGGGGCGTCGGGAACTGAAGCTTTCTTT	CASSLGASGTEAFF
TRBV21-1	.	TRBJ1-2	once	TGTGCCAGCAGCAAAGTTAGCGGACACTATGGCTACACCTTC	CASSKVSGHYGYTF
TRBV5-4	.	TRBJ2-5	.	TGTGCCAGCAGCTTGACGAATCAAGAGACCCAGTACTTC	CASSLTNQETQYF
TRBV30	.	TRBJ2-3	once	TGTGCCTGGAGTGTAGCGAGGCAGGTGCGCACAGATACGCAGTATTTT	CAWSVARQVRTDTQYF
TRBV14	TRBD1	TRBJ2-5	.	TGTGCCAGCACCTCAGGGGGGACCCAGTACTTC	CASTSGGTQYF
TRBV14	TRBD1	TRBJ1-6	.	TGTGCCAGCAGCCGTGACAGGGTTTCAGCGGGTTCACCCCTCCACTTT	CASSRDRVSAGSPLHF
TRBV12-3/TRBV12-4	.	TRBJ1-3	.	TGTGCCAGCAGCCGTAGCGGGTTCGGCACCATATATTTT	CASSRSGFGTIYF
TRBV10-1	.	TRBJ1-4	.	TGCGCCAGCAGTGACTCAGCGGGTGAAAAACTGTTTTTT	CASSDSAGEKLFF
TRBV5-1	TRBD1	TRBJ1-4	.	TGCGCCAGCAGCCTCAGGACAGGGCCGAATGAAAAACTGTTTTTT	CASSLRTGPNEKLFF
TRBV29-1	.	TRBJ1-2	.	TGCAGCGTTGACGTCCGTAACTATGGCTACACCTTC	CSVDVRNYGYTF
TRBV2	TRBD2	TRBJ2-4	once	TGTGCCAGCAAAGTAGGACTAGCGGTAGCCAAAAACATTCAGTACTTC	CASKVGLAVAKNIQYF
TRBV4-3	.	TRBJ2-3	.	TGCGCCAGCAGCCCCCTTAATTCTGGCACAGATACGCAGTATTTT	CASSPLNSGTDTQYF
TRBV7-9	.	TRBJ1-6	once	TGTGCCAGCAGCTTAGGGCGGAATTCACCCCTCCACTTT	CASSLGRNSPLHF
TRBV5-1	.	TRBJ1-1	.	TGCGCCAGCAGCTTGGCCGTCCAGGGGAACACTGAAGCTTTCTTT	CASSLAVQGNTEAFF
TRBV7-2	TRBD1	TRBJ1-2	.	TGTGCCAGCAGCTCATTCGGACAGGGCTATGGCTACACCTTC	CASSSFGQGYGYTF
TRBV5-8	TRBD1	TRBJ2-5	.	TGTGCCAGCAGCTTGGGACAGGGCTTGTACCAAGAGACCCAGTACTTC	CASSLGQGLYQETQYF
TRBV5-1	TRBD1	TRBJ1-2	.	TGCGCCAGCAGCTTGGGACAGGGAAGGGGCTACACCTTC	CASSLGQGRGYTF